This entry describes one TCR beta chain. The entry originates in a study of blood T cell repertoires in COVID-19. Looking at the study overall: Collection of acute and convalescent COVID-19 samples took place in the United States, Italy and Spain.

Researchers sorted participants into cohorts using their self-reported clinical history. In the source study's methods: Reference gene primers were amplified, and this amplification served to estimate nucleated cell counts. Clones were sequenced by immunoSEQ multiplex PCR, and TCRdb holds only the in-frame ones, with some missing. V and J calls and clone size are as listed in that table; D and trimming were resolved from the DNA. The sample records some 330,000 clones, 80% to 90% being singletons. Sequenced: PBMCs or T cells enriched from blood (not recorded which). The TCR was taken from a man younger than 40 who had recovered from COVID-19.

The CDR3 sequence is CASSPRQGSDTQYF. CDR3 bases: TGTGCCAGCAGCCCACGACAGGGTTCAGATACGCAGTATTTT. The gene calls are TRBV7-6 and TRBJ2-3; 7 positions match TRBD1. Trimming cost V 5 bases and J 4 bases; bases outside gene matches: 6. CDR1 and CDR2 from the germline V gene are SGHVS and FNYEAQ. This CDR3 is 14 amino acids long.